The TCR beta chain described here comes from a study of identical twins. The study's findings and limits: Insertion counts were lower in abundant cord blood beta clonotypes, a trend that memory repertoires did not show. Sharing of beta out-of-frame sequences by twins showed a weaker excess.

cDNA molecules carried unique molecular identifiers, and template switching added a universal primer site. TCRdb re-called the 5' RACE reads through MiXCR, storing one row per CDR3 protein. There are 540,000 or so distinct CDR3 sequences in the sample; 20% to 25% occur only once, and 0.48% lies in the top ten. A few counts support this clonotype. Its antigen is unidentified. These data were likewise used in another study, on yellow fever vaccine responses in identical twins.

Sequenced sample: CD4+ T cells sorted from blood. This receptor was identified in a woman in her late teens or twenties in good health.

The CDR3 loop is CASSAGTQNSPLHF. CDR3 coding DNA: TGTGCCAGCAGCGCCGGGACGCAAAATTCACCCCTCCACTTT. The gene calls are TRBV7-9 and TRBJ1-6; D is possibly TRBD1 (5 bases). The CDR3 is 14 amino acids. Per the germline V gene, CDR1 is SEHNR and CDR2 is FQNEAQ (reference sequence). Trimming removed 5 bases from V and 7 bases from J, with 12 bases in between. Drawing the rest from reference TRBV7-9 and TRBJ1-6, the complete variable domain is DTGVSQNPRHKITKRGQNVTFRCDPISEHNRLYWYRQTLGQGPEFLTYFQNEAQLEKSRLLSDRFSAERPKGSFSTLEIQRTEQGDSAMYLCASSAGTQNSPLHFGNGTRLTVT.